Shown below are 3 T cell receptor beta chains from a single sample sequenced in a study of blood T cell repertoires in COVID-19. The repertoire was sequenced with immunoSEQ multiplex PCR; TCRdb's copy has only in-frame clones and lacks some. Of about 250,000 clones listed, about 91% were seen once; the top ten hold just under 6.5%. The specimen sequenced was peripheral blood. These receptors were taken from a woman younger than 45 with COVID-19, enrolled during active disease.

V and J are TRBV28 and TRBJ2-1; 13 positions match TRBD2. The ends lost 5 bases at V and 4 bases at J; junction bases unmatched: 2. This CDR3 has 15 residues. Germline V gene data show CDR1 as MDHEN and CDR2 as SYDVKM. The DNA of the CDR3 is TGTGCCAGCAGTCTGACTAGCGGGGGGTACAATGAGCAGTTCTTC. This gives the protein CASSLTSGGYNEQFF. Supplemented by reference TRBV28 and TRBJ2-1, the full variable domain reads DVKVTQSSRYLVKRTGEKVFLECVQDMDHENMFWYRQDPGLGLRLIYFSYDVKMKEKGDIPEGYSVSREKKERFSLILESASTNQTSMYLCASSLTSGGYNEQFFGPGTRLTVL.

The chain employs TRBV11-3 and TRBJ2-1, with TRBD2 matching over 8 bases. Germline V lookup: CDR1 SGHNT, CDR2 YENEEA. This CDR3 contains 15 residues. V lost 6 bases and J lost 1; bases outside the gene matches: 5. The CDR3 bases are TGTGCCAGCAGGCTACTAGCGGAGTCCTACAATGAGCAGTTCTTC. It yields the protein CASRLLAESYNEQFF.

The chain is built from TRBV3-1 (or the pseudogene TRBV3-2) and TRBJ2-1; TRBD1 might be the D (5 bases). The CDR3 sequence is 15 residues long. CDR1 and CDR2 (germline): LGHDT, YNNKEL (reference sequence). V was trimmed by 4 bases and J by 5 bases, leaving 15 bases between them. The CDR3: CASSPLRGHNNEQFF. The CDR3, as DNA: TGTGCCAGCAGCCCCCTAAGGGGTCATAACAATGAGCAGTTCTTC.